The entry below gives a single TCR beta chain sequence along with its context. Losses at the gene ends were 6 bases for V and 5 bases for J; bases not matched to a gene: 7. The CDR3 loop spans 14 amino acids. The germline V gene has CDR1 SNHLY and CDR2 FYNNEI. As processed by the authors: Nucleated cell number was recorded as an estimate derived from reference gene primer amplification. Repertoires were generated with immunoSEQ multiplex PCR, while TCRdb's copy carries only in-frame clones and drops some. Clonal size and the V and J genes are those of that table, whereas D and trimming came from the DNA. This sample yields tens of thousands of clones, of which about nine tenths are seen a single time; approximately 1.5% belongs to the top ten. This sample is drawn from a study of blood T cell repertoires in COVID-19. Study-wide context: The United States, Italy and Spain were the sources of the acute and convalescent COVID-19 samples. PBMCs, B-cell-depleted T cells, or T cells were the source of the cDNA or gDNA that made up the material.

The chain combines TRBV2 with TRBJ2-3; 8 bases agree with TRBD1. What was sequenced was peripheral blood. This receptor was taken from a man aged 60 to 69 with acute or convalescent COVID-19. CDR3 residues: CASSWGQAGDTQYF. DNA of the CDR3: TGTGCCAGCAGCTGGGGACAGGCAGGAGATACGCAGTATTTT. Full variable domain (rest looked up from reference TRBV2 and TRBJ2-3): EPEVTQTPSHQVTQMGQEVILRCVPISNHLYFYWYRQILGQKVEFLVSFYNNEISEKSEIFDDQFSVERPDGSNFTLKIRSTKLEDSAMYFCASSWGQAGDTQYFGPGTRLTVL.